In its sample, the clone carrying this TCR beta chain was seen a few times. Its cognate antigen is unknown. This sample is part of a study of PD-1 blockade in classical Hodgkin lymphoma. Study background: The nivolumab dose that patients received was 3 mg/kg, given intravenously every 2 weeks. Study-level points and caveats: While CD8+ TCR diversity did not rise significantly by C4D1, CD4+ TCR diversity did.

Time point defined: cycle 4 day 1 (C4D1), after less than 7 weeks of nivolumab. Relapse after autologous stem cell transplantation occurred in every patient, and brentuximab vedotin exposure varied. Best outcomes ranged across complete response, partial response and progressive disease. V gave up 3 bases and J gave up 7 bases, with 12 bases separating them. CDR1 MDHEN and CDR2 SYDVKM come from the germline V gene. This CDR3 contains 13 residues. Clones were read by immunoSEQ multiplex PCR, and TCRdb kept only the in-frame ones, dropping some. The table includes about 46,000 clones, approximately 72% detected once.

V usage is TRBV28 and J usage is TRBJ2-5; D is possibly TRBD2 (5 bases). Sequenced material: peripheral blood mononuclear cells (PBMCs), taken before the fourth cycle of nivolumab. The source is a human donor with classical Hodgkin lymphoma. The CDR3 DNA reads TGTGCCAGCAGTTTTTCGGCAGGAGGGACCCAGTACTTC. It specifies CASSFSAGGTQYF.